The clone carrying this T cell receptor beta chain has just a few counts. The antigen is undetermined. This sample is part of a study of lung T cells in sarcoidosis with Löfgren's syndrome. Study-wide background: Analyses focused on Löfgren's syndrome patients.

General observations from the study: Versus controls, Löfgren's syndrome patients reportedly showed TRAV12-1 and TRBV2 as most expanded. Multiple Löfgren's syndrome patients reportedly shared TRAV12-1 and TRBV2 CDR3 motifs, suggesting public CD4+ TCRs.

TCRdb passed the reads through MiXCR, listing each CDR3 protein once. This sample yields approximately 19,000 distinct CDR3 sequences, of which about a fifth are seen a single time; less than 5% belongs to the top ten. The CDR3 contains 10 residues. Germline loops: CDR1 GTSNPN, CDR2 SVGIG (reference sequence). Deletions cut 1 base from V and 4 bases from J, with 1 base between. The TCR sequence derives from a human donor with sarcoidosis (Löfgren's syndrome or another form), or a control subject (not recorded which). The V and J genes are TRBV30 and TRBJ1-1; D unresolved. Sequenced input: CD4+ T cells from PBMCs. This chain's CDR3 is CAWSGTEAFF. The CDR3 region has the DNA TGTGCCTGGAGTGGCACTGAAGCTTTCTTT.